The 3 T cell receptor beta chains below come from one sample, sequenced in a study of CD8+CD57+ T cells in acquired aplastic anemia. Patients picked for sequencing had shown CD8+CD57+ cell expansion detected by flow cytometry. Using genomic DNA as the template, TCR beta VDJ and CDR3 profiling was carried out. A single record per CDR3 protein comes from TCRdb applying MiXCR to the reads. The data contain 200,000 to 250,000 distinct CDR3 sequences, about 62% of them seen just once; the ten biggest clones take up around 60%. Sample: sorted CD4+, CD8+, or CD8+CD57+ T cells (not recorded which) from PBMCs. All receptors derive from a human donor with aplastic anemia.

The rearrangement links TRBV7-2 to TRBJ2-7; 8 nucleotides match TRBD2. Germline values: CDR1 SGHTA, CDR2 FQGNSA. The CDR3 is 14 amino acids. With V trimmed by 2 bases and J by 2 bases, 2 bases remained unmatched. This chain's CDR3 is CASSLPGGAYEQYF. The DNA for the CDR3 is TGTGCCAGCAGCTTACCGGGGGGGGCCTACGAGCAGTACTTC.

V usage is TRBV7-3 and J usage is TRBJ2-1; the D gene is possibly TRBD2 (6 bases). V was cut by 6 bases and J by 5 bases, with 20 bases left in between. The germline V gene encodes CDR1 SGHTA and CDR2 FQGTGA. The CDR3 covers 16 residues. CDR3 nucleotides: TGTGCCAGCAGTTCCTGGGAGCAACGGGAGAACAATGAGCAGTTCTTC. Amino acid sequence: CASSSWEQRENNEQFF.

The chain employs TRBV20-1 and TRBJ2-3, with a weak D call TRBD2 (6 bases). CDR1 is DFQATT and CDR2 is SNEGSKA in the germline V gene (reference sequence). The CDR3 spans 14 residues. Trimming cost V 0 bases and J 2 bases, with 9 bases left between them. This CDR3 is CSARESLATDTQYF. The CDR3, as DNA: TGCAGTGCTAGAGAGTCACTAGCCACAGATACGCAGTATTTT.